These T cell receptor beta chains were read from a single sample in a study of CD8 T cells in Susac syndrome. A single record per CDR3 protein comes from TCRdb applying MiXCR to the immunoSEQ multiplex PCR reads. The table has 140,000 or so distinct CDR3 sequences, 95% seen once. The material sequenced was CD4+ T cells from PBMCs. These receptors were taken from a human donor with Susac syndrome. Both conserved end residues are part of each CDR3. Fields, in order: CDR3 protein, CDR3 DNA, V gene, J gene, clone size, D gene. D genes are given only for firm matches. Part of the rows lack a size; the others show once, few, many or a class for expanded clones.

CDR3: CASSGQVSGANVLTF
DNA: TGTGCCAGCAGCGGACAGGTCTCTGGGGCCAACGTCCTGACTTTC
V: TRBV6-5
J: TRBJ2-6
size: .
D: TRBD1

CDR3: CSARRPSGDYNEQFF
DNA: TGCAGTGCTAGAAGGCCTAGCGGGGATTACAATGAGCAGTTCTTC
V: TRBV20-1
J: TRBJ2-1
size: .
D: TRBD2

CDR3: CATSEDAVGTQYF
DNA: TGTGCCACCAGTGAGGATGCAGTTGGTACGCAGTATTTT
V: TRBV24-1
J: TRBJ2-3
size: .
D: .

CDR3: CASSFGPPSEQFF
DNA: TGTGCCAGCAGTTTCGGTCCCCCGAGTGAGCAGTTCTTC
V: TRBV6-5
J: TRBJ2-1
size: .
D: .

CDR3: CASSLGPDRDNQPQHF
DNA: TGCGCCAGCAGCTTGGGCCCAGACAGAGACAATCAGCCCCAGCATTTT
V: TRBV5-1
J: TRBJ1-5
size: .
D: .

CDR3: CASSQWDSNRYNEQFF
DNA: TGTGCCAGCAGCCAGTGGGACAGTAACCGTTACAATGAGCAGTTCTTC
V: TRBV13
J: TRBJ2-1
size: .
D: TRBD1

CDR3: CASSDSGRAQYF
DNA: TGTGCCAGCAGCGATAGCGGGAGGGCCCAGTACTTC
V: TRBV14
J: TRBJ2-5
size: .
D: TRBD2

CDR3: CASSVGTSNTNEQFF
DNA: TGTGCCAGCAGCGTCGGGACTAGTAATACAAATGAGCAGTTCTTC
V: TRBV9
J: TRBJ2-1
size: .
D: TRBD2

CDR3: CASSLDGRGYTF
DNA: TGTGCCAGCAGCTTAGATGGGCGTGGCTACACCTTC
V: TRBV11-2
J: TRBJ1-2
size: .
D: .

CDR3: CASSQDWVIGAYEQYF
DNA: TGCGCCAGCAGCCAAGATTGGGTAATCGGCGCCTACGAGCAGTACTTC
V: TRBV4-1
J: TRBJ2-7
size: .
D: .

CDR3: CASSVGLAPLDEQFF
DNA: TGTGCCAGCAGCGTGGGTTTAGCACCCTTGGATGAGCAGTTCTTC
V: TRBV9
J: TRBJ2-1
size: .
D: .

CDR3: CASSPGTSGGYEQFF
DNA: TGCGCCAGCAGCCCCGGGACTAGCGGGGGATATGAGCAGTTCTTC
V: TRBV5-1
J: TRBJ2-1
size: .
D: TRBD2

CDR3: CASSPRRDSGNTIYF
DNA: TGTGCCAGCAGCCCCCGCAGGGACTCTGGAAACACCATATATTTT
V: TRBV16
J: TRBJ1-3
size: once
D: .

CDR3: CASSPRDNLDGYTF
DNA: TGTGCCAGCAGTCCCCGGGACAATCTGGATGGCTACACCTTC
V: TRBV27
J: TRBJ1-2
size: .
D: .

CDR3: CASSSGGVRLDQPQHF
DNA: TGTGCCAGCAGCTCCGGGGGTGTCAGGCTAGATCAGCCCCAGCATTTT
V: TRBV7-2
J: TRBJ1-5
size: .
D: .

CDR3: CASSRDPTYNEQFF
DNA: TGTGCCAGCAGTCGGGACCCTACCTACAATGAGCAGTTCTTC
V: TRBV6-1
J: TRBJ2-1
size: .
D: .

CDR3: CASSSGQVGSYEQYF
DNA: TGTGCCAGCAGTTCAGGACAGGTTGGCTCCTACGAGCAGTACTTC
V: TRBV28
J: TRBJ2-7
size: .
D: TRBD1

CDR3: CSSPSIRGGTYEQYF
DNA: TGCAGCTCCCCCTCTATCCGCGGGGGGACCTACGAGCAGTACTTC
V: TRBV20-1
J: TRBJ2-7
size: .
D: TRBD2

CDR3: CASSPGLALGDEQFF
DNA: TGTGCCAGCAGCCCCGGACTAGCGCTCGGCGATGAGCAGTTCTTC
V: TRBV7-9
J: TRBJ2-1
size: .
D: TRBD2

CDR3: CASSDVETQYF
DNA: TGTGCCAGCAGTGACGTTGAGACCCAGTACTTC
V: TRBV6-4
J: TRBJ2-5
size: once
D: .

CDR3: CSATRGQGDTEAFF
DNA: TGCAGCGCCACACGGGGACAGGGGGACACTGAAGCTTTCTTT
V: TRBV29-1
J: TRBJ1-1
size: once
D: TRBD1

CDR3: CASSLGLSDGEQFF
DNA: TGCGCCAGCAGCTTGGGATTGTCTGACGGTGAGCAGTTCTTC
V: TRBV5-1
J: TRBJ2-1
size: .
D: .

CDR3: CASSQAGGATYEQYF
DNA: TGTGCCAGCAGCCAAGCCGGCGGGGCGACCTACGAGCAGTACTTC
V: TRBV3-1
J: TRBJ2-7
size: .
D: .

CDR3: CASSPPRSEQFF
DNA: TGTGCCAGTAGTCCGCCACGAAGTGAGCAGTTCTTC
V: TRBV19
J: TRBJ2-1
size: .
D: .

CDR3: CASLSERGYNEQFF
DNA: TGTGCCAGTCTCTCCGAGCGGGGTTACAATGAGCAGTTCTTC
V: TRBV2
J: TRBJ2-1
size: .
D: TRBD2

CDR3: CATSRDGPGVNGGYTF
DNA: TGTGCCACCAGCAGAGATGGGCCAGGTGTCAATGGAGGCTACACCTTC
V: TRBV15
J: TRBJ1-2
size: .
D: .

CDR3: CASSLLDRNTEAFF
DNA: TGTGCCAGCAGTCTATTGGACAGAAACACTGAAGCTTTCTTT
V: TRBV28
J: TRBJ1-1
size: .
D: .

CDR3: CASRTDIWNTEAFF
DNA: TGTGCCAGCCGGACAGACATATGGAACACTGAAGCTTTCTTT
V: TRBV6-5
J: TRBJ1-1
size: .
D: .

CDR3: CASSSRALTDTQYF
DNA: TGTGCCAGCAGCTCAAGAGCGTTAACAGATACGCAGTATTTT
V: TRBV7-9
J: TRBJ2-3
size: .
D: .

CDR3: CASSGTGTNEQFF
DNA: TGTGCCAGCAGCGGGACAGGAACTAATGAGCAGTTCTTC
V: TRBV5-4
J: TRBJ2-1
size: .
D: TRBD1

CDR3: CASLKSNRGLIPSGANVLTF
DNA: TGTGCCAGCCTTAAGTCGAATAGGGGGCTTATCCCCTCTGGGGCCAACGTCCTGACTTTC
V: TRBV12-3/TRBV12-4
J: TRBJ2-6
size: .
D: TRBD1

CDR3: CAITQGAEGYTF
DNA: TGTGCCATTACACAGGGGGCGGAGGGCTACACCTTC
V: TRBV10-3
J: TRBJ1-2
size: .
D: TRBD1